Below, 21 T cell receptor beta chains from the same sample are listed, as sequenced in a study of monozygotic twins with inflammatory bowel disease. TCRdb re-called the 5' RACE reads; one entry per CDR3 protein, DNA not given. The data include approximately 400,000 distinct CDR3 sequences; the top ten clones carry roughly 2.5%. The sample comprised blood. These TCRs come from a human donor with ulcerative colitis or Crohn's disease, or a healthy co-twin of an affected twin (not recorded which).

CDR3 sequence: CASRPTGGVNSPLHF. V and J are TRBV5-1 and TRBJ1-6; TCRdb's D call of TRBD1 is untestable without DNA. There are 15 residues in the CDR3. Looked up from germline, CDR1 is SGHRS and CDR2 is YFSETQ.

The chain is built from TRBV14 and TRBJ2-1; TCRdb calls TRBD2, which cannot be checked without DNA. The CDR3 extends over 16 amino acids. CDR1 and CDR2 from the germline V gene are SGHDN and FVKESK. CDR3 sequence: CASSRLGLARYNEQFF. Supplemented by reference TRBV14 and TRBJ2-1, the full variable domain reads EAGVTQFPSHSVIEKGQTVTLRCDPISGHDNLYWYRRVMGKEIKFLLHFVKESKQDESGMPNNRFLAERTGGTYSTLKVQPAELEDSGVYFCASSRLGLARYNEQFFGPGTRLTVL.

The gene calls are TRBV7-8 and TRBJ1-6. Germline-derived CDR1 and CDR2 are SGHVS and FQNEAQ. The CDR3 has 13 amino acids. The CDR3 loop is CASSFKRNSPLHF.

This chain connects TRBV12-3 or TRBV12-4 to TRBJ2-2. This CDR3 region has 13 residues. CDR3 loop: CASSLAHSGELFF.

The CDR3: CASSHDLPGAYNEQFF. The chain employs TRBV7-2 and TRBJ2-1; the D call from TCRdb, TRBD1, cannot be confirmed without DNA. The CDR3 consists of 16 residues. The germline CDR1 and CDR2 sequences are SGHTA and FQGNSA.

The V call is TRBV11-1, the J call TRBJ1-5; TCRdb's D call of TRBD1 is untestable without DNA. Per germline, CDR1 SGHAT and CDR2 FQDESV (reference sequence). The CDR3 contains 19 residues. The CDR3 loop is CASSLSPLGPGQVNQPQHF.

This chain uses TRBV18 with TRBJ2-6. Per germline, CDR1 KGHSH and CDR2 LQKENI. The CDR3 length is 14 residues. CDR3 residues: CASSPVSGANVLTF.

The rearrangement uses TRBV2 and TRBJ2-7; TCRdb returns TRBD1, unconfirmable since there is no DNA. This CDR3 has 14 residues. The germline V gene has CDR1 SNHLY and CDR2 FYNNEI. The CDR3 spells CASDRDSSIYEQYF.

J is TRBJ1-2 and V is TRBV29-1. CDR3 length: 11 residues. Germline CDR1 is SQVTM and CDR2 is ANQGSEA. The CDR3 is CSVGSDYGYTF.

The rearrangement uses TRBV7-2 and TRBJ2-7; TCRdb gives TRBD1 as the D gene, but with no DNA this cannot be confirmed. The CDR3 consists of 15 residues. Germline CDR1 and CDR2: SGHTA and FQGNSA. This chain's CDR3 is CASSLALWGSGEQYF. Filled out from reference TRBV7-2 and TRBJ2-7, the complete variable domain reads GAGVSQSPSNKVTEKGKDVELRCDPISGHTALYWYRQSLGQGLEFLIYFQGNSAPDKSGLPSDRFSAERTGGSVSTLTIQRTQQEDSAVYLCASSLALWGSGEQYFGPGTRLTVT.

The chain joins TRBV5-1 to TRBJ1-1; with no DNA, the TCRdb D assignment of TRBD1 cannot be verified. From germline, CDR1 is SGHRS and CDR2 YFSETQ. The CDR3 is 17 amino acids. This CDR3 is CASSSIREGQGNTEAFF. The full variable domain, completed using reference TRBV5-1 and TRBJ1-1, is KAGVTQTPRYLIKTRGQQVTLSCSPISGHRSVSWYQQTPGQGLQFLFEYFSETQRNKGNFPGRFSGRQFSNSRSEMNVSTLELGDSALYLCASSSIREGQGNTEAFFGQGTRLTVV.

This chain links TRBV20-1 with TRBJ2-1; the TCRdb D gene call, TRBD2, has no DNA to confirm it. This CDR3 has 15 amino acids. From germline, CDR1 is DFQATT and CDR2 SNEGSKA (reference sequence). The CDR3 region is CSARDPTSGVNEQFF.

The chain uses TRBV5-1 and TRBJ1-1. The CDR3 covers 13 residues. Germline V CDR1 and CDR2: SGHRS, YFSETQ. The CDR3 here is CASSSELNTEAFF.

The J gene is TRBJ2-2, the V gene TRBV27. This CDR3 is built from 16 residues. Germline-derived CDR1 and CDR2 are MNHEY and SMNVEV (reference sequence). Here the CDR3 reads CASSFGRLLGTGELFF.

The CDR3 loop reads CASSPLGQVNQPQHF. This chain uses TRBV5-1 with TRBJ1-5; TCRdb selects TRBD1, and the lack of DNA leaves this call unchecked. The CDR3 is 15 residues long. The germline V gene encodes CDR1 SGHRS and CDR2 YFSETQ.

The rearrangement links TRBV12-3 or TRBV12-4 to TRBJ1-3. This CDR3 spans 14 amino acids. CDR3 residues: CASSLETPGNTIYF.

The gene calls are TRBV20-1 and TRBJ2-1; no DNA is available, so the TRBD2 call from TCRdb remains unchecked. This CDR3 region has 18 residues. Germline V gene lookup returns CDR1 DFQATT and CDR2 SNEGSKA (reference sequence). CDR3: CSLPPTPTSDLLDNEQFF.

V and J are TRBV2 and TRBJ2-1. There are 13 residues in the CDR3. The germline V gene encodes CDR1 SNHLY and CDR2 FYNNEI. The CDR3 here is CASSGRRSNEQFF.

This chain connects TRBV10-2 to TRBJ2-3; TCRdb gives TRBD1 as the D gene, but with no DNA this cannot be confirmed. Germline CDR1 is WSHSY and CDR2 is SAAADI. CDR3 length equals 13 residues. CDR3 amino acids: CASSTGSTDTQYF.

V and J are TRBV7-9 and TRBJ2-1; TCRdb's D call, TRBD1, is unchecked because there is no DNA. Germline V gives CDR1 SEHNR, CDR2 FQNEAQ (reference sequence). This CDR3 has 16 residues. CDR3 in amino acids: CASSRGTGGSTDEQFF.

The CDR3 protein is CASSLGLVSLQETQYF. V and J are TRBV7-2 and TRBJ2-5; with no DNA, the TCRdb D assignment of TRBD2 cannot be verified. Per germline, CDR1 SGHTA and CDR2 FQGNSA. CDR3 size: 16 residues.